This TCR beta chain came from a study of shared clonotypes between healthy human individuals. As for the study in general: CD4 naive and CD4 memory each took three plates per donor, while CD8 naive took two and CD8 memory one.

The CDR3 has 12 amino acids. V lost 1 base and J lost 13, with 11 bases in between. Germline CDR1 is SGHAT and CDR2 is FQNNGV. General study points: Against clonotypes common to all four donors, non-shared ones had lower generation probabilities. The authors sampled blood alone, and tissue repertoires likely differ.

Naive CD8 populations comprised CD45RO-negative cells positively selected for CCR7, excluding terminally differentiated effector memory CD45RA+ cells. Adults of Caucasian background living in Nashville, Tennessee made up all donors. Profiled with immunoSEQ multiplex PCR; TCRdb holds only in-frame clones, not every one. The repertoire consists of hundreds of thousands of clones, with about 96% occurring once and the leading ten covering about 0.12%. This clone was seen just once. What it binds is unknown. Sequencing was done on a sample of naive CD8+ T cells sorted from blood. This sequence was found in a woman aged 25-40 years in good health. The genes are TRBV11-2 and TRBJ2-4; D is uncertain. As DNA, the CDR3 is TGTGCCAGCAGCTTAGGGTTCGCGGTCCAGTACTTC. Its protein is CASSLGFAVQYF.